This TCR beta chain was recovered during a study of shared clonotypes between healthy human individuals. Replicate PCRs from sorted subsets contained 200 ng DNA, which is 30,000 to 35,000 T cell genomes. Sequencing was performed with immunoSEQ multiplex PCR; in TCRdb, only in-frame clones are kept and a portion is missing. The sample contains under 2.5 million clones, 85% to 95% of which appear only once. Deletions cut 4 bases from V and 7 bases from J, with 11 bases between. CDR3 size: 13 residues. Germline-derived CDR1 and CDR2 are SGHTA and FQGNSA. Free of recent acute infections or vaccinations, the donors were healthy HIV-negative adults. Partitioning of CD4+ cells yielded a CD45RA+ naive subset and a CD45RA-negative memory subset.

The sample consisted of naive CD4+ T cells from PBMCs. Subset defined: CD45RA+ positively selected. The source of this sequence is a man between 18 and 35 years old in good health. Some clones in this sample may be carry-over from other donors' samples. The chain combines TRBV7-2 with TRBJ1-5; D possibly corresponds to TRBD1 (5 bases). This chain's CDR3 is CASSSYGGQPQHF. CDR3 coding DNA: TGTGCCAGCAGCTCCTACGGGGGGCAGCCCCAGCATTTT.